The next 13 T cell receptor beta chains were all read from a single sample in a study of T cell clonotyping in hematopoietic cell transplantation. Profiling relied on immunoSEQ multiplex PCR, and the TCRdb table lists in-frame clones only, not all of them. The sample gives 10,000 or so clones, around 97% of which show up once; 2% to 3% is in the top ten. The sample consisted of peripheral blood mononuclear cells, taken 100 days after allogeneic stem cell transplant. The source is a male patient aged 55 to 70 who had an allogeneic stem cell transplant from a related donor, so the T cells may come from the graft donor. Some clones in this sample may be carry-over from other donors' samples.

To note about this clone: Compared with germline, one end of the junction differs, possibly owing to a read error. The J gene is TRBJ2-7, the V gene TRBV11-1; TRBD2 is a possible D gene (6 bases). Germline values: CDR1 SGHAT, CDR2 FQDESV (reference sequence). The length of the CDR3 is 13 residues. For the CDR3, the DNA is TGTGCCAGCAGCCCCGGACTACTCTACGCGCAGTACTTC. This translates into CASSPGLLYAQYF. Based on the CDR3 plus reference TRBV11-1 and TRBJ2-7, the full variable domain is EAEVAQSPRYKITEKSQAVAFWCDPISGHATLYWYRQILGQGPELLVQFQDESVVDDSQLPKDRFSAERLKGVDSTLKIQPAELGDSAMYLCASSPGLLYAQYFGPGTRLTVT.

The chain combines TRBV28 with TRBJ2-7; 8 positions match TRBD1. CDR3 length: 14 amino acids. V was clipped by 5 bases and J by 3 bases; unmatched bases: 6. CDR1 is MDHEN, CDR2 SYDVKM, per germline. The CDR3 DNA reads as TGTGCCAGCAGTGCGCCCGACAGGGGCTACGAGCAGTACTTC. The encoded protein is CASSAPDRGYEQYF. The whole variable domain, remainder taken from reference TRBV28 and TRBJ2-7, is DVKVTQSSRYLVKRTGEKVFLECVQDMDHENMFWYRQDPGLGLRLIYFSYDVKMKEKGDIPEGYSVSREKKERFSLILESASTNQTSMYLCASSAPDRGYEQYFGPGTRLTVT.

The V gene is TRBV18, the J gene TRBJ1-5, with D possibly TRBD1 on 6 matching bases. The germline CDR1 and CDR2 sequences are KGHSH and LQKENI. The CDR3 is 15 residues long. V lost 5 bases and J lost 10, with 21 bases in between. DNA for the CDR3: TGTGCCAGCTCAGAAAGGGACATCGGTGTCCATCCCCAGCATTTT. Protein: CASSERDIGVHPQHF.

This chain connects TRBV2 to TRBJ2-7; 7 nucleotides agree with TRBD2. V dropped 2 bases and J dropped 0; count of bases not matched to a gene: 1. Germline V gene lookup returns CDR1 SNHLY and CDR2 FYNNEI. The length of the CDR3 is 14 residues. The CDR3: CASSEKRGSYEQYF. CDR3 nucleotides: TGTGCCAGCAGTGAAAAGCGGGGCTCCTACGAGCAGTACTTC.

This clone was seen just once. J is TRBJ1-5 and V is TRBV10-3; D gene unclear. The CDR3 is 12 amino acids. The germline V and J ends were trimmed by 11 bases and 4 bases, with 12 bases remaining between them. Germline-derived CDR1 and CDR2 are ENHRY and SYGVKD. CDR3 loop: CAAGVSNQPQHF. The CDR3 DNA reads TGTGCCGCAGGCGTCTCAAATCAGCCCCAGCATTTT.

This rearrangement joins TRBV4-2 to TRBJ2-7; TRBD1 or TRBD2 may be the D gene (6 bases each). Germline V gives CDR1 LGHNA, CDR2 YNFKEQ. The germline V and J ends were trimmed by 2 bases and 4 bases, with 9 bases remaining between them. This CDR3 comprises 13 residues. CDR3: CASSQQGGYEQYF. In DNA, the CDR3 is TGTGCCAGCAGCCAACAAGGGGGGTACGAGCAGTACTTC.

The chain combines TRBV27 with TRBJ1-1; D might be TRBD1 (5 bases). The V end lost 8 bases, the J end lost 6 bases, and 19 bases lay between the germline ends. Per the germline V gene, CDR1 is MNHEY and CDR2 is SMNVEV (reference sequence). CDR3 length: 14 amino acids. CDR3 sequence: CASSFTRVGAEAFF. The CDR3 DNA sequence: TGTGCCAGCTCTTTCACAAGGGTAGGGGCTGAAGCTTTCTTT.

In this sample, this clone turned up once. V and J are TRBV2 and TRBJ2-3, with D tentatively TRBD1 or TRBD2 (6 bases each). The V gene's germline CDR1 is SNHLY and CDR2 FYNNEI. Trimming stripped 6 bases from V and 2 bases from J, with 12 bases between. CDR3 size: 14 residues. CDR3 bases: TGTGCCAGCAGCAGGGGACTTGACACAGATACGCAGTATTTT. Encoded protein: CASSRGLDTDTQYF. The full variable domain, with the rest looked up from reference TRBV2 and TRBJ2-3, is EPEVTQTPSHQVTQMGQEVILRCVPISNHLYFYWYRQILGQKVEFLVSFYNNEISEKSEIFDDQFSVERPDGSNFTLKIRSTKLEDSAMYFCASSRGLDTDTQYFGPGTRLTVL.

The gene calls are TRBV5-1 and TRBJ2-7; 8 bases map to TRBD2. This CDR3 has 14 amino acids. V shed 4 bases, J shed 1 base, and the junction held 4 bases outside the gene matches. CDR1 and CDR2 (germline): SGHRS, YFSETQ. The CDR3 loop is CASSPSGGSYEQYF. The CDR3 DNA sequence: TGCGCCAGCAGCCCTTCGGGAGGGTCCTACGAGCAGTACTTC.

This clone was seen a single time. V gene TRBV28 combines with J gene TRBJ1-1; no definite D call. Germline lookup yields CDR1 MDHEN and CDR2 SYDVKM. The V end lost 4 bases, the J end lost 1 base, and 13 bases lay between the germline ends. The CDR3 sequence is 15 residues long. The CDR3 region has the DNA TGTGCCAGCAGTTCAAAGGCCCCCCCGAACACTGAAGCTTTCTTT. Translated: CASSSKAPPNTEAFF.

The V gene is TRBV5-1, the J gene TRBJ1-5; D may be TRBD1 (6 bases). The V gene's germline CDR1 is SGHRS and CDR2 YFSETQ. The V and J ends lost 1 base and 7 bases respectively, with 15 bases between them. This CDR3 comprises 15 residues. The CDR3 is CASSLSPGAEQPQHF. CDR3 DNA: TGCGCCAGCAGCTTGTCCCCGGGGGCGGAACAGCCCCAGCATTTT.

The J gene is TRBJ2-7, the V gene TRBV20-1; TRBD1 matches 7 bases. CDR1 and CDR2 (germline): DFQATT, SNEGSKA (reference sequence). The V and J ends lost 5 bases and 4 bases, in that order; junction bases with no gene match: 2. The length of the CDR3 is 11 residues. The CDR3 protein is CSALQGYEQYF. CDR3 sequence (DNA): TGCAGTGCTTTACAGGGGTACGAGCAGTACTTC.

This clone was recorded a few times. The chain is built from TRBV7-2 and TRBJ2-3; 8 bases agree with TRBD2. The CDR3 is 15 residues long. Looked up from germline, CDR1 is SGHTA and CDR2 is FQGNSA. V lost 3 bases and J lost 6; bases outside the gene matches: 8. This CDR3 reads CASSFAGLVPDTQYF. As DNA, the CDR3 is TGTGCCAGCAGCTTCGCGGGACTAGTCCCGGATACGCAGTATTTT.